A single sample is the source of the 24 T cell receptor beta chains below, sequenced in a study of T cells in localized non-small cell lung cancer (dated by TCRdb to 2018 to 2021). Library preparation employed the immunoSEQ multiplex PCR assay. The table comes from immuneACCESS by way of TCRdb, which keeps in-frame sequences with V and J called. Part of the clones is missing from these tables; in studies checked, under half for an unresolved V gene and the rest for unknown reasons. The sample table shows roughly 8,400 clones, and 92% are seen once. The ten largest make up about 5% of the sample. The source was peripheral blood mononuclear cells, collected before any cancer treatment. The receptors were gathered from a male donor aged 60 or older with stage II lung adenocarcinoma.

This chain links TRBV5-1 with TRBJ1-1; a weak D match, TRBD1 (6 bases). This CDR3 region has 13 residues. The ends were cut back, 0 bases at V and 6 bases at J, with 9 bases in the middle. The germline CDR1 and CDR2 sequences are SGHRS and YFSETQ. The CDR3 sequence: CASSLGGAAEAFF. The CDR3 DNA reads TGCGCCAGCAGCTTGGGGGGGGCTGCTGAAGCTTTCTTT.

The genes are TRBV5-4 and TRBJ1-4, with D maybe TRBD1 (5 bases). V lost 4 bases to trimming and J lost 8 bases, with 27 bases between them. Germline CDR1 and CDR2: SGHNT and YYREEE (reference sequence). The CDR3 is made up of 18 amino acids. The CDR3 nucleotides read TGTGCCAGCAGCGCCCGGAACCTGGGGGGTATAAGTGGGGAAAAACTGTTTTTT. Amino acid sequence: CASSARNLGGISGEKLFF.

The CDR3 bases are TGTGCCAGTCGCTTCAGGGAGGCGGCCAAAAACATTCAGTACTTC. It is translated as CASRFREAAKNIQYF. The chain carries TRBV19 and TRBJ2-4, with D possibly TRBD2 on 6 matching bases. The CDR3 is 15 amino acids. Germline V gives CDR1 LNHDA, CDR2 SQIVND (reference sequence). Trimming took 8 bases from V and 1 from J, leaving 15 bases between them.

This chain connects TRBV10-3 to TRBJ2-7; D may be TRBD2 (5 bases). From germline, CDR1 is ENHRY and CDR2 SYGVKD. There are 12 residues in the CDR3. Between the trimmed V and J ends, which lost 4 bases and 5 bases, there was a span of 9 bases. The CDR3, as DNA: TGTGCCATCAGTGGACTACCGAACGAGCAGTACTTC. Its protein is CAISGLPNEQYF.

This clone was observed a handful of times. The CDR3 region has the DNA TGTGCCAGCAGCCGGACAGCTGAAAACGAAAAACTGTTTTTT. This encodes CASSRTAENEKLFF. V and J are TRBV7-6 and TRBJ1-4, with a possible D match to TRBD1 (6 bases). The CDR3 runs to 14 residues. The germline gives CDR1 SGHVS, CDR2 FNYEAQ. V was trimmed by 5 bases and J by 8 bases, leaving 15 bases between them.

This chain connects TRBV5-6 to TRBJ2-1, with D perhaps given as TRBD1 or TRBD2 (6 bases each). V was clipped by 4 bases and J by 4 bases, with 18 bases between them. The CDR3 is 16 amino acids. Per germline, CDR1 SGHDT and CDR2 YYEEEE. The CDR3 sequence: CASSLGGPIKYNEQFF. The DNA for the CDR3 is TGTGCCAGCAGCCTCGGGGGCCCGATAAAATACAATGAGCAGTTCTTC.

This clone has only one observation. This chain links TRBV6-1 with TRBJ2-3, with D perhaps TRBD1 (6 bases). CDR3 length equals 14 residues. The V gene lost 11 bases and the J gene lost 4 bases, with 19 bases spanning the gap. Germline CDR1 reads MNHNS; CDR2 reads SASEGT. For the CDR3, the DNA is TGTGCCTCACTATCGGGACACGGGGCAGATACGCAGTATTTT. Translating it yields CASLSGHGADTQYF.

The chain combines TRBV29-1 with TRBJ2-5, with unresolved D. Per germline, CDR1 SQVTM and CDR2 ANQGSEA. CDR3 length: 11 amino acids. V was clipped by 5 bases and J by 4 bases, with 8 bases between them. CDR3 in DNA: TGCAGCGTTTGGACGCGAGAGACCCAGTACTTC. Amino acids: CSVWTRETQYF.

This chain joins TRBV7-9 and TRBJ2-1, with TRBD2 matching over 8 bases. The CDR3 spans 16 residues. With 5 bases clipped from V and 3 bases from J, the junction kept 9 bases outside the gene matches. Germline assignment: CDR1 SEHNR and CDR2 FQNEAQ (reference sequence). CDR3 coding DNA: TGTGCCAGCAGCCCTGTAGGGGCGGGGGGCTACAATGAGCAGTTCTTC. Translated, it gives CASSPVGAGGYNEQFF.

This chain connects TRBV7-2 to TRBJ2-2; D call uncertain. From germline, CDR1 is SGHTA and CDR2 FQGNSA. There are 13 residues in the CDR3. Trimming shortened V by 1 base and J by 8 bases, and 8 bases separated the two germline ends. Here the CDR3 DNA reads TGTGCCAGCAGCTTAGGATCCTCAGGGGAGCTGTTTTTT. Protein: CASSLGSSGELFF.

The J gene is TRBJ2-3, the V gene TRBV7-2, with D possibly matching TRBD2 (5 bases). The germline CDR1 and CDR2 sequences are SGHTA and FQGNSA. The CDR3 length is 15 residues. V was pared by 5 bases and J by 2 bases, with 14 bases between. The chain's CDR3 is CASSRSRTFTDTQYF. The CDR3 nucleotides are TGTGCCAGCAGCCGAAGCCGGACTTTCACAGATACGCAGTATTTT.

The V gene is TRBV6-4, the J gene TRBJ1-5; D is uncertain. The CDR3 extends over 15 amino acids. Trimming removed 5 bases at V and 6 bases at J, with 17 bases between. The V gene's germline CDR1 is MRHNA and CDR2 SNTAGT. The CDR3, as DNA: TGTGCCAGCAGTCCCGATGGGCGTAATGGTCAGCCCCAGCATTTT. It specifies CASSPDGRNGQPQHF.

The V call is TRBV5-8, the J call TRBJ2-1; perhaps D is TRBD1 or TRBD2 (5 bases each). There are 15 residues in the CDR3. The ends were cut back, 4 bases at V and 2 bases at J, with 13 bases in the middle. Germline V CDR1 and CDR2: SGHTS, YDEGEE. CDR3 loop: CASSVAGTTYNEQFF. CDR3 DNA: TGTGCCAGCAGCGTAGCCGGGACCACCTACAATGAGCAGTTCTTC. The variable domain in full, with the rest retrieved from reference TRBV5-8 and TRBJ2-1, is EAGVTQSPTHLIKTRGQQATLRCSPISGHTSVYWYQQALGLGLQFLLWYDEGEERNRGNFPPRFSGRQFPNYSSELNVNALELEDSALYLCASSVAGTTYNEQFFGPGTRLTVL.

The rearrangement uses TRBV6-5 and TRBJ2-7; D may be TRBD1 or TRBD2 (5 bases each). This CDR3 comprises 15 residues. Germline lookup yields CDR1 MNHEY and CDR2 SVGAGI. V was pared by 6 bases and J by 2 bases, with 17 bases between. CDR3 residues: CASRTTRGPTYEQYF. CDR3 bases: TGTGCCAGCAGGACGACACGGGGCCCTACCTACGAGCAGTACTTC.

This rearrangement joins TRBV5-1 to TRBJ2-3; 8 bases line up with TRBD1. The CDR3 runs 16 residues. The germline V gene has CDR1 SGHRS and CDR2 YFSETQ. J was trimmed by 4 bases and V by 2 bases; bases with no gene match: 9. The CDR3 loop is CASSFVPGGVSDTQYF. The CDR3, as DNA: TGCGCCAGCAGCTTTGTCCCAGGGGGCGTGTCAGATACGCAGTATTTT.

CDR3 sequence: CASSSLNRVSGNTIYF. The DNA of the CDR3 is TGTGCCAGCAGTTCACTCAACAGGGTTTCCGGAAACACCATATATTTT. This chain uses TRBV2 with TRBJ1-3; TRBD1 is a possible D gene (6 bases). The CDR3 totals 16 residues. V lost 5 bases and J 4 bases, leaving 18 bases between the germline ends. Germline V CDR1 and CDR2: SNHLY, FYNNEI.

This sequence joins TRBV7-9 and TRBJ1-2; D is ambiguous. Trimming left V 6 bases short and J 8 bases short, with 13 bases between. The V gene's germline CDR1 is SEHNR and CDR2 FQNEAQ (reference sequence). CDR3 length equals 12 residues. Written as DNA, the CDR3 is TGTGCCAGCAGACGGGAGCCGGAAGGCTACACCTTC. Translated, it gives CASRREPEGYTF.

The chain uses TRBV9 and TRBJ1-1, with unresolved D. V lost 0 bases to trimming and J lost 1 base, with 4 bases between them. The germline CDR1 and CDR2 sequences are SGDLS and YYNGEE. This CDR3 is built from 13 residues. The CDR3 DNA follows: TGTGCCAGCAGCGTAGCCGAGAACACTGAAGCTTTCTTT. This codes for CASSVAENTEAFF.

This chain joins TRBV7-2 and TRBJ1-3; maybe TRBD1 (5 bases). The V end was cut by 5 bases, the J end by 4 bases, with 21 bases between. The V gene's germline CDR1 is SGHTA and CDR2 FQGNSA. The length of the CDR3 is 17 residues. As DNA, the CDR3 is TGTGCCAGCAGCCCCTTTGACAGTGGGGGATCCGGAAACACCATATATTTT. Translated: CASSPFDSGGSGNTIYF. Full variable domain (missing parts from reference TRBV7-2 and TRBJ1-3): GAGVSQSPSNKVTEKGKDVELRCDPISGHTALYWYRQSLGQGLEFLIYFQGNSAPDKSGLPSDRFSAERTGGSVSTLTIQRTQQEDSAVYLCASSPFDSGGSGNTIYFGEGSWLTVV.

This clone was picked up a small number of times. The chain links TRBV29-1 to TRBJ2-3; D unclear. CDR3 length: 12 amino acids. The germline V gene encodes CDR1 SQVTM and CDR2 ANQGSEA. V shed 6 bases and J shed 4 bases, with 11 bases lying between them. CDR3 nucleotide sequence: TGCAGCGTACGGCCGGGCGCAGATACGCAGTATTTT. Translating gives CSVRPGADTQYF.

CDR3 residues: CASRGRGTDTQYF. The DNA for the CDR3 is TGTGCCAGCAGGGGCAGGGGGACAGATACGCAGTATTTT. This chain uses TRBV6-5 with TRBJ2-3; 7 positions agree with TRBD1. Germline values: CDR1 MNHEY, CDR2 SVGAGI. The junction had 3 bases not matched to a gene; V was cut back by 6 bases and J by 3 bases. The CDR3 contains 13 residues.

V gene TRBV7-2 combines with J gene TRBJ1-6, with TRBD1 as a possible D gene (6 bases). Trimming pared 5 bases from V and 10 bases from J, leaving 24 bases between. Germline lookup yields CDR1 SGHTA and CDR2 FQGNSA. This CDR3 contains 17 residues. Here the CDR3 reads CASSNREQGLGYSPLHF. The CDR3 region has the DNA TGTGCCAGCAGCAACAGAGAACAGGGACTTGGTTACTCACCCCTCCACTTT.

The chain combines TRBV7-2 with TRBJ1-2; D remains unclear. The CDR3 is 10 amino acids. The V end lost 7 bases, the J end lost 8 bases, and 8 bases lay between the germline ends. Germline CDR1 is SGHTA and CDR2 is FQGNSA. The CDR3 nucleotides are TGTGCCAGCATCGACGGGGGCTACACCTTC. It encodes CASIDGGYTF.

The J gene is TRBJ1-6, the V gene TRBV20-1; TRBD1 might be the D (6 bases). CDR1 is DFQATT and CDR2 is SNEGSKA in the germline V gene (reference sequence). The CDR3 spans 10 residues. Trimming removed 7 bases at V and 11 bases at J, with 9 bases between. The CDR3 spells CSVWGPPLHF. Here the CDR3 DNA reads TGCAGTGTCTGGGGGCCACCCCTCCACTTT.